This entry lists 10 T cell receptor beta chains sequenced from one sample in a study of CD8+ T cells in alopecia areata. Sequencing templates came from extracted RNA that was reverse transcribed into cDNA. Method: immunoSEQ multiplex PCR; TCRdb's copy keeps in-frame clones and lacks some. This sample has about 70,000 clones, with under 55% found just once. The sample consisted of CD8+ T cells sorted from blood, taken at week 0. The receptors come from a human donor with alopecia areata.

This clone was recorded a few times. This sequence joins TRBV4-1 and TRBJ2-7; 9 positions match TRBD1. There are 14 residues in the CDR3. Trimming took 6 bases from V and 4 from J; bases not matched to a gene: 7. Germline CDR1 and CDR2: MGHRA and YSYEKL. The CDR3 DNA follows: TGCGCCAGCAGACTTGGACAGGGGAAATACGAGCAGTACTTC. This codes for CASRLGQGKYEQYF.

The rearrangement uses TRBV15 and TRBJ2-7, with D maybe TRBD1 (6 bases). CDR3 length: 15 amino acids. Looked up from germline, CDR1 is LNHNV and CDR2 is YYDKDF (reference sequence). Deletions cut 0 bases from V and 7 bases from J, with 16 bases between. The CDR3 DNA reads TGTGCCACCAGCAGAGAGGCAGGGGAAGTTTCGGAGCAGTACTTC. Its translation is CATSREAGEVSEQYF.

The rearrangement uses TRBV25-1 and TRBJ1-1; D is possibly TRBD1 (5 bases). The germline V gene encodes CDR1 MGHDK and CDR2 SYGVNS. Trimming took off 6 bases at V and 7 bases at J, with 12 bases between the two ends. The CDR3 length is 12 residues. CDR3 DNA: TGTGCCAGCAGCCCAGGGCCCGTTGAAGCTTTCTTT. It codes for CASSPGPVEAFF. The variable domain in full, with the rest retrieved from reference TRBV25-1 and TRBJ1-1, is EADIYQTPRYLVIGTGKKITLECSQTMGHDKMYWYQQDPGMELHLIHYSYGVNSTEKGDLSSESTVSRIRTEHFPLTLESARPSHTSQYLCASSPGPVEAFFGQGTRLTVV.

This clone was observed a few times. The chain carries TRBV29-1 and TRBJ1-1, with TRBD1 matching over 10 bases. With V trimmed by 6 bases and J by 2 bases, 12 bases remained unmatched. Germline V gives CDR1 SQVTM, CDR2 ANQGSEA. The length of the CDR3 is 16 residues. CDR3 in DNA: TGCAGCGTCACAAGACAGGGGGCTCGGGGAAACACTGAAGCTTTCTTT. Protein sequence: CSVTRQGARGNTEAFF. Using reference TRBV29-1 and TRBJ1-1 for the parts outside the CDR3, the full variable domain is SAVISQKPSRDICQRGTSLTIQCQVDSQVTMMFWYRQQPGQSLTLIATANQGSEATYESGFVIDKFPISRPNLTFSTLTVSNMSPEDSSIYLCSVTRQGARGNTEAFFGQGTRLTVV.

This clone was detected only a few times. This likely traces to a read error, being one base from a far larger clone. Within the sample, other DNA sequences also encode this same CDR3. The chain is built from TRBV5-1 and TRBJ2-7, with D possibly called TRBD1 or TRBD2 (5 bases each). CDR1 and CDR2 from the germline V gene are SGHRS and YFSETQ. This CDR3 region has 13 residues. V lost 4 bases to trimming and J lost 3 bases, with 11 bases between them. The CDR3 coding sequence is TGCGCCAGCAGCCACGGGACGGACTACGAGCAGTACTTC. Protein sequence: CASSHGTDYEQYF. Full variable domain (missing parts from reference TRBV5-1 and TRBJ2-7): KAGVTQTPRYLIKTRGQQVTLSCSPISGHRSVSWYQQTPGQGLQFLFEYFSETQRNKGNFPGRFSGRQFSNSRSEMNVSTLELGDSALYLCASSHGTDYEQYFGPGTRLTVT.

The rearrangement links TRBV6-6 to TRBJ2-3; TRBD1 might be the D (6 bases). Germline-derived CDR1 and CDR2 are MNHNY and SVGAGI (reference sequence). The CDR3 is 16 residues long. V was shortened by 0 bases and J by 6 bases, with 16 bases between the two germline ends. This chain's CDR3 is CASSYSVQGPRDTQYF. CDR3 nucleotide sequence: TGTGCCAGCAGTTACTCCGTACAGGGCCCAAGGGATACGCAGTATTTT.

The CDR3 coding sequence is TGCAGCGTTGATGAGGGGCGGGCCTATGGCTACACCTTC. It translates to CSVDEGRAYGYTF. The genes are TRBV29-1 and TRBJ1-2, with D perhaps TRBD1 (5 bases). The CDR3 extends over 13 amino acids. Trimming removed 3 bases from V and 4 bases from J, with 12 bases in between. Germline lookup yields CDR1 SQVTM and CDR2 ANQGSEA.

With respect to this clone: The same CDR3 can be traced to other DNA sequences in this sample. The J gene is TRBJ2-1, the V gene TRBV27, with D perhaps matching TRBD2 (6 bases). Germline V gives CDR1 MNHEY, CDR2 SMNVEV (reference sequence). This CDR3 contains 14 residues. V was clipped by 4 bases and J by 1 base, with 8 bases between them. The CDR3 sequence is CASSSSGSYNEQFF. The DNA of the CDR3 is TGTGCCAGCAGTTCCAGCGGGTCCTACAATGAGCAGTTCTTC.

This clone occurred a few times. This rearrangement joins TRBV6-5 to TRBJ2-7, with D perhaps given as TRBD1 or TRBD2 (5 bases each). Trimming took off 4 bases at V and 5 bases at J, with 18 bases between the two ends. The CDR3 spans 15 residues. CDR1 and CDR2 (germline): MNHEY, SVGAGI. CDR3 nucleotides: TGTGCCAGCAGTTCTGACAGCGAAGGGACCGACGAGCAGTACTTC. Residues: CASSSDSEGTDEQYF.

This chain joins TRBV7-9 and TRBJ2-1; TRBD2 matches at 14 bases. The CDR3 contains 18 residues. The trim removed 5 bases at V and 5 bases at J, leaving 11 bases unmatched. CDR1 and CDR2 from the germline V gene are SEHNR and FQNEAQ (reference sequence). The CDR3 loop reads CASSVGPTSGRAHNEQFF. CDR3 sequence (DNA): TGTGCCAGCAGCGTTGGCCCGACTAGCGGGAGGGCCCACAATGAGCAGTTCTTC. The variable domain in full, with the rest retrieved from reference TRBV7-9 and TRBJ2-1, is DTGVSQNPRHKITKRGQNVTFRCDPISEHNRLYWYRQTLGQGPEFLTYFQNEAQLEKSRLLSDRFSAERPKGSFSTLEIQRTEQGDSAMYLCASSVGPTSGRAHNEQFFGPGTRLTVL.